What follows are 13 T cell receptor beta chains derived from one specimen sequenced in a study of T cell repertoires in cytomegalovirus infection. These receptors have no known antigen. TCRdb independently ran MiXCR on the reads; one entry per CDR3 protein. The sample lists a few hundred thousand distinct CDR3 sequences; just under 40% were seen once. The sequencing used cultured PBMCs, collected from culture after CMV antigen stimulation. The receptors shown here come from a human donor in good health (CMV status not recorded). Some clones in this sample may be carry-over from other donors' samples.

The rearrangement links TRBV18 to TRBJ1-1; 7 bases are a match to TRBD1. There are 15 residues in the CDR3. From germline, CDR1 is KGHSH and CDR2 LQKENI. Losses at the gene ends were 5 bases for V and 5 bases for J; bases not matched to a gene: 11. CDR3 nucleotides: TGTGCCAGCTCAGTACGACAGGGTATGGAGACTGAAGCTTTCTTT. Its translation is CASSVRQGMETEAFF.

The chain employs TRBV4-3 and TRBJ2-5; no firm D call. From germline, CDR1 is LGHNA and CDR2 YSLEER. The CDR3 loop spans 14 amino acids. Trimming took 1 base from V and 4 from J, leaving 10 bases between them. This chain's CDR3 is CASSQGGLGETQYF. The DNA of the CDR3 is TGCGCCAGCAGCCAAGGCGGCCTAGGAGAGACCCAGTACTTC.

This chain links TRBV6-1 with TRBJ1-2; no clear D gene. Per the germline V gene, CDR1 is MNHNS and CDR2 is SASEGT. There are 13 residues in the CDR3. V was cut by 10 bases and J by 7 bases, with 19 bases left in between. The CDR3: CATLFPRASGYTF. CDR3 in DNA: TGTGCCACCCTTTTTCCGCGTGCCTCTGGCTACACCTTC.

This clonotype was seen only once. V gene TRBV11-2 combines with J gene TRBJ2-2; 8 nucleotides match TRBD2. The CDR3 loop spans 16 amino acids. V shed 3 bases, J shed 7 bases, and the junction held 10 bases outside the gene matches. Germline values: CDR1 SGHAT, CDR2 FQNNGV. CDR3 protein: CASSFLPAGEHGELFF. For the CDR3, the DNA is TGTGCCAGCAGCTTTCTCCCAGCGGGAGAGCACGGGGAGCTGTTTTTT.

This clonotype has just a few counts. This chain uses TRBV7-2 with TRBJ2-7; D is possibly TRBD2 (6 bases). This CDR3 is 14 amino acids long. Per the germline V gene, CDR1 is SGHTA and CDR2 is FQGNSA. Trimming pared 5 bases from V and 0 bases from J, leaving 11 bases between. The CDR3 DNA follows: TGTGCCAGCAGCCCGGGAGCGGCCTCCTACGAGCAGTACTTC. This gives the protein CASSPGAASYEQYF. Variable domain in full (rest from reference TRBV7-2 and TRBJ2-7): GAGVSQSPSNKVTEKGKDVELRCDPISGHTALYWYRQSLGQGLEFLIYFQGNSAPDKSGLPSDRFSAERTGGSVSTLTIQRTQQEDSAVYLCASSPGAASYEQYFGPGTRLTVT.

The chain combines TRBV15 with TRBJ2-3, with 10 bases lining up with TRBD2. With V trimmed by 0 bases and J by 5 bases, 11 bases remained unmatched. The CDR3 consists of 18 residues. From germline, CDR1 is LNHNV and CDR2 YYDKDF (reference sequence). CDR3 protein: CATSRDRSSGGAEDTQYF. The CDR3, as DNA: TGTGCCACCAGCAGAGATCGGTCTAGCGGGGGCGCCGAAGATACGCAGTATTTT.

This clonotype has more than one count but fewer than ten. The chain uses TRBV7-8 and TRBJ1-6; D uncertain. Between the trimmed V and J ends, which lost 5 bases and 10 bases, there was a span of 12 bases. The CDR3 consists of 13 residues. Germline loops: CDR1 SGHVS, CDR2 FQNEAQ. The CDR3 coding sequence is TGTGCCAGCAGCCCCGGCGGAGCATCACCCCTCCACTTT. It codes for CASSPGGASPLHF.

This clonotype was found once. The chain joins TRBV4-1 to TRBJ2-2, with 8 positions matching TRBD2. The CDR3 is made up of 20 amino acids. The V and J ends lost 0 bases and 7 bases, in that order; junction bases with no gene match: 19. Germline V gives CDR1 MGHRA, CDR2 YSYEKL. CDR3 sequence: CASSQDYFPVRGGKVGELFF. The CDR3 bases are TGCGCCAGCAGCCAAGATTACTTCCCGGTTCGGGGGGGTAAGGTCGGGGAGCTGTTTTTT.

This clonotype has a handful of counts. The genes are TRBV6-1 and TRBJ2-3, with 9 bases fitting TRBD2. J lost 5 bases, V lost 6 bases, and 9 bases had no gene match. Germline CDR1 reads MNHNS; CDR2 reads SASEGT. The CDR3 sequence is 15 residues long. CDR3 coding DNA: TGTGCCAGCAGCCGGGGGCGGGGGGGCTTAGATACGCAGTATTTT. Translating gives CASSRGRGGLDTQYF.

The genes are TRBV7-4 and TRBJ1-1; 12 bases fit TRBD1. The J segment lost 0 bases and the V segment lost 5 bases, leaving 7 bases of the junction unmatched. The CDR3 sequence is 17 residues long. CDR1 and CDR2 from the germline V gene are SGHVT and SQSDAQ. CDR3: CASSGTGGAQVNTEAFF. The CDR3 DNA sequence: TGTGCCAGCAGCGGGACAGGGGGCGCCCAGGTGAACACTGAAGCTTTCTTT.

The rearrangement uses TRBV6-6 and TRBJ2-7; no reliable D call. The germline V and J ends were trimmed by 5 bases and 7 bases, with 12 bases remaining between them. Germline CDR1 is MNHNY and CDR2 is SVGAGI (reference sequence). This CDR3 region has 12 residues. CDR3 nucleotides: TGTGCCAGCAGTATCGGCCTCAGGGAGCAGTACTTC. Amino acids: CASSIGLREQYF.

The CDR3 here is CASSPSGRGQNEQFF. DNA of the CDR3: TGTGCCAGCAGCCCCAGCGGGAGGGGGCAAAATGAGCAGTTCTTC. The chain combines TRBV28 with TRBJ2-1, with 10 bases that match TRBD2. J was trimmed by 7 bases and V by 6 bases; bases with no gene match: 9. Per the germline V gene, CDR1 is MDHEN and CDR2 is SYDVKM. This CDR3 region has 15 residues.

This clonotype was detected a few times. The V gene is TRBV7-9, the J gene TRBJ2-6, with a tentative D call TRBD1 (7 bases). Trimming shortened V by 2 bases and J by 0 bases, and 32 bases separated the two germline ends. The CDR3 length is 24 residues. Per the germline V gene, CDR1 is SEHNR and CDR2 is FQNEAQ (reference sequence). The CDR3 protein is CASSLIGPGGKIVSTLSGANVLTF. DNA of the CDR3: TGTGCCAGCAGCTTAATCGGGCCAGGGGGGAAAATTGTGAGTACTCTCTCTGGGGCCAACGTCCTGACTTTC.